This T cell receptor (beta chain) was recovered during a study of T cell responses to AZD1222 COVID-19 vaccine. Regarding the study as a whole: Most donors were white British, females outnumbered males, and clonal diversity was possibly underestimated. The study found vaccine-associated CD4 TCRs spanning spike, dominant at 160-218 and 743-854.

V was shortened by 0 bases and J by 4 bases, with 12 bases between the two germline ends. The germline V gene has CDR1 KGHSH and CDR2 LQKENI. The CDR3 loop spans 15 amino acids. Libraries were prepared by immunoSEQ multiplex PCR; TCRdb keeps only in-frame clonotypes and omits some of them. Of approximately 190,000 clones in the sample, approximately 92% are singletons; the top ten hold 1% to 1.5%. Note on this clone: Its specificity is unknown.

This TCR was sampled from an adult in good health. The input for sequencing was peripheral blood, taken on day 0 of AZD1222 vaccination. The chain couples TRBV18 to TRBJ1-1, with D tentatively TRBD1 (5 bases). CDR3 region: CASSPPAGRSTEAFF. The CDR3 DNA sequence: TGTGCCAGCTCACCACCCGCAGGGAGATCCACTGAAGCTTTCTTT.